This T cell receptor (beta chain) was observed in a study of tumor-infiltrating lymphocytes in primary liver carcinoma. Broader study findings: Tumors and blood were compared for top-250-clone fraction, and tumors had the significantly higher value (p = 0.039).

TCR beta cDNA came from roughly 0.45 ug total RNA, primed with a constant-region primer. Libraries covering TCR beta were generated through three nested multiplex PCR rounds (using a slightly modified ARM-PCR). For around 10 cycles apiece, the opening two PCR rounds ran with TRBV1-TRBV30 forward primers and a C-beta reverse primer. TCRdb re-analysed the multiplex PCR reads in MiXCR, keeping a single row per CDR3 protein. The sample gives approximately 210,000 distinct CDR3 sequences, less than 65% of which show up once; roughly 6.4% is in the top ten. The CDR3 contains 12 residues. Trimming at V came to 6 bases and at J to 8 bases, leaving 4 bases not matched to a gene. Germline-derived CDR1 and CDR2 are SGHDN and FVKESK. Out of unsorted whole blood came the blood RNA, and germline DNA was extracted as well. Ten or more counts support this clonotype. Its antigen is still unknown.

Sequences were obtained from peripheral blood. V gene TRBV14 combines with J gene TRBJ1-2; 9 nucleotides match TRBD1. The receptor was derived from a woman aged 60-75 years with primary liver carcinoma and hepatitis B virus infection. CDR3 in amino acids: CASRRTGEGYTF. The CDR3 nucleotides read TGTGCCAGCAGACGGACAGGGGAGGGCTACACCTTC.